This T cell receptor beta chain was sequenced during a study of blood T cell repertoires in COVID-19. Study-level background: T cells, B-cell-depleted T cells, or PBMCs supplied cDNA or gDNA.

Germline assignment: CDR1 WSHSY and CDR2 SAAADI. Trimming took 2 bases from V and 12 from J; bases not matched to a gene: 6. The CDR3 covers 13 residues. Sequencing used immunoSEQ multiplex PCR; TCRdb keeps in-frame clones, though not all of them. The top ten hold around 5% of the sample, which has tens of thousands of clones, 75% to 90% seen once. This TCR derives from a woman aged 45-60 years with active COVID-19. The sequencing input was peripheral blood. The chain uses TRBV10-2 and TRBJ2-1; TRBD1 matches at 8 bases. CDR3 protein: CASSEQGALRQFF. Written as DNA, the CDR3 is TGCGCCAGCAGTGAGCAGGGGGCTCTACGGCAGTTCTTC.